These 4 T cell receptor beta chains were sequenced from one sample in a study of cytomegalovirus exposure and HLA in healthy donors. Using immunoSEQ multiplex PCR, the repertoire was profiled, and TCRdb retains in-frame clones only, with some absent. Here the sample spans around 130,000 clones, under 90% being singletons. Sequenced sample: PBMCs. The receptors were sampled from a woman under 40 in good health and CMV-seronegative.

The gene calls are TRBV7-6 and TRBJ2-1; 9 bases are a match to TRBD2. Germline CDR1 SGHVS, CDR2 FNYEAQ. The CDR3 is made up of 15 amino acids. V dropped 2 bases and J dropped 4; count of bases not matched to a gene: 3. CDR3 amino acids: CASSLRSGGYNEQFF. For the CDR3, the DNA is TGTGCCAGCAGCTTAAGGAGCGGGGGGTACAATGAGCAGTTCTTC.

The chain has TRBV7-2 and TRBJ1-5; 7 bases are shared with TRBD1. The CDR3 is 13 residues long. Germline CDR1 and CDR2: SGHTA and FQGNSA. Losses at the gene ends were 7 bases for V and 7 bases for J; bases not matched to a gene: 7. The CDR3 bases are TGTGCCAGCACACTAGACAGGGACCAGCCCCAGCATTTT. Translation gives CASTLDRDQPQHF.

The chain couples TRBV15 to TRBJ1-4; perhaps TRBD1 as D (6 bases). This CDR3 region has 15 residues. Trimming cost V 3 bases and J 4 bases, with 12 bases left between them. In germline, CDR1 is LNHNV, CDR2 YYDKDF (reference sequence). CDR3 loop: CATSSGQNLNEKLFF. The CDR3 nucleotides are TGTGCCACCAGCAGTGGACAGAACCTTAATGAAAAACTGTTTTTT. The variable domain in full, completed from reference TRBV15 and TRBJ1-4, reads DAMVIQNPRYQVTQFGKPVTLSCSQTLNHNVMYWYQQKSSQAPKLLFHYYDKDFNNEADTPDNFQSRRPNTSFCFLDIRSPGLGDTAMYLCATSSGQNLNEKLFFGSGTQLSVL.

The chain is built from TRBV5-6 and TRBJ1-1; 9 bases agree with TRBD1. The CDR3 consists of 15 residues. With V trimmed by 5 bases and J by 4 bases, 9 bases remained unmatched. Germline assignment: CDR1 SGHDT and CDR2 YYEEEE. CDR3 amino acids: CASRPGTGFFTEAFF. The CDR3 coding sequence is TGTGCCAGCAGGCCCGGGACAGGGTTTTTCACTGAAGCTTTCTTT. The whole variable domain, remainder taken from reference TRBV5-6 and TRBJ1-1, is DAGVTQSPTHLIKTRGQQVTLRCSPKSGHDTVSWYQQALGQGPQFIFQYYEEEERQRGNFPDRFSGHQFPNYSSELNVNALLLGDSALYLCASRPGTGFFTEAFFGQGTRLTVV.